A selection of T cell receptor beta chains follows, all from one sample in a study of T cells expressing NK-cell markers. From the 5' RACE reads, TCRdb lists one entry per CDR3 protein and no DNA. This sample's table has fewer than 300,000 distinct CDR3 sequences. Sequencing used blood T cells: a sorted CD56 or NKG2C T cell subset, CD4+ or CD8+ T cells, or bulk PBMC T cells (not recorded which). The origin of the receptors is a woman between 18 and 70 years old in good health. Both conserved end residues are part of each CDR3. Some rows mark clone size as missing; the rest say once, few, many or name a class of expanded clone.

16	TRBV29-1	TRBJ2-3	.	CSVRDRATGGTDTQYF
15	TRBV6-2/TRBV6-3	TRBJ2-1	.	CASSWEDRPLREQFF
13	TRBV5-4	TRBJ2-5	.	CASSFRGLETQYF
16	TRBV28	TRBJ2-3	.	CASTYRTGGFPDTQYF
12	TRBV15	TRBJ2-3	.	CATSRVTDTQYF
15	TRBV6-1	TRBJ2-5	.	CASSPQGRWEETQYF
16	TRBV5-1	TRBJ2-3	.	CASSFPTGRGEDTQYF
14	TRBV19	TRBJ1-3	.	CASSMGGRRNTIYF
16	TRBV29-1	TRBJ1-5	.	CSAVLKIGSSNQPQHF
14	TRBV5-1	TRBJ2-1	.	CASSPGLVSDEQFF
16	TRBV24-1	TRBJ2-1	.	CATSDLAASSYNEQFF
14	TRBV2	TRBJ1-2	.	CASSEAKTYYGYTF
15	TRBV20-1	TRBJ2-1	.	CSAPGLAGMHNEQFF
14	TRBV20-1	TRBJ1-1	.	CSAKQGGLNTEAFF
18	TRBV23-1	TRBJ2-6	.	CASSQSTLGVSGANVLTF
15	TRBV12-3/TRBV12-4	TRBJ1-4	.	CASSFPGTQNEKLFF
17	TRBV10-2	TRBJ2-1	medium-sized	CASSESFPEGMYNKQFF